The 19 T cell receptor beta chains below come from one sample, sequenced in a study of T cell responses to AZD1222 COVID-19 vaccine. The protocol was immunoSEQ multiplex PCR, while the TCRdb copy is restricted to in-frame clones and leaves out a portion. The table has 160,000 or so clones, about 92% seen once. The input for sequencing was peripheral blood, taken 28 days after the second AZD1222 dose. The receptors derive from an adult who received the AZD1222 COVID-19 vaccine.

The rearrangement links TRBV9 to TRBJ1-1; D possibly corresponds to TRBD1 (6 bases). V shed 3 bases and J shed 5 bases, with 17 bases lying between them. Germline loops: CDR1 SGDLS, CDR2 YYNGEE. The CDR3 runs 15 residues. In DNA form, the CDR3 reads TGTGCCAGCAGCGACGGGCCAGGGGAGGGTACTGAAGCTTTCTTT. As protein: CASSDGPGEGTEAFF.

V usage is TRBV6-6 and J usage is TRBJ1-2; D unresolved. The CDR3 loop spans 14 amino acids. Trimming left V 4 bases short and J 6 bases short, with 15 bases between. Germline assignment: CDR1 MNHNY and CDR2 SVGAGI (reference sequence). Here the CDR3 DNA reads TGTGCCAGCAGTTCAGCGGTCTATGCGGATGGCTACACCTTC. Protein: CASSSAVYADGYTF.

V is TRBV7-2 and J is TRBJ1-2; D possibly corresponds to TRBD1 (6 bases). The CDR3 sequence is 13 residues long. V was trimmed by 3 bases and J by 2 bases, leaving 7 bases between them. CDR1 and CDR2 from the germline V gene are SGHTA and FQGNSA. In nucleotides, the CDR3 is TGTGCCAGCAGCTTCACAGGGAACTATGGCTACACCTTC. It encodes CASSFTGNYGYTF.

This chain uses TRBV5-1 with TRBJ1-4; TRBD1 might be the D (6 bases). The CDR3 sequence is 15 residues long. Germline CDR1 reads SGHRS; CDR2 reads YFSETQ. Trimming took off 5 bases at V and 8 bases at J, with 19 bases between the two ends. The CDR3 DNA is TGCGCCAGCAGGCCCGGGGTTAGCACAGGGGAAAAACTGTTTTTT. Protein sequence: CASRPGVSTGEKLFF.

The rearrangement uses TRBV4-1 and TRBJ1-2; tentative D call: TRBD1 (5 bases). V was cut by 3 bases and J by 4 bases, with 6 bases left in between. CDR1 and CDR2 (germline): MGHRA, YSYEKL. The CDR3 has 12 residues. This chain's CDR3 is CASSQGLYGYTF. The CDR3 DNA is TGCGCCAGCAGCCAGGGGCTCTATGGCTACACCTTC.

The V gene is TRBV3-1 (or the pseudogene TRBV3-2), the J gene TRBJ1-1; D is unclear. V lost 0 bases to trimming and J lost 2 bases, with 7 bases between them. The germline gives CDR1 LGHDT, CDR2 YNNKEL (reference sequence). The CDR3 consists of 14 residues. The CDR3 DNA follows: TGTGCCAGCAGCCAAGAGTGGGTAAACACTGAAGCTTTCTTT. Its translation is CASSQEWVNTEAFF.

The V and J genes are TRBV21-1 and TRBJ1-1; the D call in the table, TRBD1, was not verified against the DNA. TRBV21-1 is reported as a pseudogene. The CDR3 loop spans 18 amino acids. In nucleotides, the CDR3 is TGTGCCAGCAGCACGCGCCGGACAGGGGGCGCCGAGAACACTGAAGCTTTCTTT. It is translated as CASSTRRTGGAENTEAFF.

The chain joins TRBV6-5 to TRBJ1-3; D not resolved. CDR3 length: 15 residues. Trimming removed 0 bases at V and 2 bases at J, with 8 bases between. Looked up from germline, CDR1 is MNHEY and CDR2 is SVGAGI. Here the CDR3 DNA reads TGTGCCAGCAGTTACTCTGGGGAGGCTGGAAACACCATATATTTT. Residues: CASSYSGEAGNTIYF.

This clone was found once. The chain couples TRBV6-6 to TRBJ1-1; 7 positions match TRBD1. The V and J ends lost 6 bases and 0 bases, in that order; junction bases with no gene match: 4. This CDR3 has 14 amino acids. The germline CDR1 and CDR2 sequences are MNHNY and SVGAGI (reference sequence). The CDR3 nucleotides read TGTGCCAGCAGCGCGACAGGGATGAACACTGAAGCTTTCTTT. Its translation is CASSATGMNTEAFF.

CDR3 residues: CSVEGQGHGYTF. The CDR3 coding sequence is TGCAGCGTCGAGGGACAGGGGCATGGCTACACCTTC. The chain joins TRBV29-1 to TRBJ1-2, with 10 bases lining up with TRBD1. The V segment lost 6 bases and the J segment 6 bases; nucleotides outside the gene matches: 4. This CDR3 contains 12 residues. In germline, CDR1 is SQVTM, CDR2 ANQGSEA.

This sequence joins TRBV5-6 and TRBJ1-1; TRBD1 matches 7 bases. The germline V gene has CDR1 SGHDT and CDR2 YYEEEE. Trimming removed 3 bases from V and 3 bases from J; junction bases left unmatched: 5. The CDR3 has 14 amino acids. CDR3: CASSSLTGYTEAFF. Written as DNA, the CDR3 is TGTGCCAGCAGCTCACTGACAGGGTACACTGAAGCTTTCTTT.

As concerns this clone: The sample carries other DNA sequences with the same CDR3. V and J are TRBV27 and TRBJ2-7; D is undetermined. The CDR3 loop spans 15 amino acids. The germline gives CDR1 MNHEY, CDR2 SMNVEV (reference sequence). Trimming stripped 2 bases from V and 0 bases from J, with 11 bases between. The CDR3 loop is CASSLRPGRSYEQYF. CDR3 coding DNA: TGTGCCAGCAGTTTACGGCCGGGCCGCTCCTACGAGCAGTACTTC.

The J gene is TRBJ1-2, the V gene TRBV6-5; 8 bases are shared with TRBD1. Trimming removed 5 bases from V and 4 bases from J; junction bases left unmatched: 3. The CDR3 has 13 residues. Germline V gene sequence: CDR1 MNHEY, CDR2 SVGAGI. CDR3: CASSPGTGYGYTF. In DNA form, the CDR3 reads TGTGCCAGCAGTCCCGGGACAGGCTATGGCTACACCTTC.

The CDR3 region is CASGRQNDQPQHF. The CDR3 coding sequence is TGTGCCAGTGGGCGACAGAACGATCAGCCCCAGCATTTT. The V and J genes are TRBV19 and TRBJ1-5, with a tentative D call TRBD1 (5 bases). Germline V lookup: CDR1 LNHDA, CDR2 SQIVND (reference sequence). V gave up 8 bases and J gave up 5 bases, with 13 bases separating them. CDR3 size: 13 residues.

This rearrangement joins TRBV19 to TRBJ1-2; 7 nucleotides line up with TRBD1. Trimming at V came to 6 bases and at J to 3 bases, leaving 4 bases not matched to a gene. Germline values: CDR1 LNHDA, CDR2 SQIVND (reference sequence). This CDR3 comprises 13 residues. The CDR3 DNA is TGTGCCAGTAGATCCGGGACAGACTATGGCTACACCTTC. The encoded protein is CASRSGTDYGYTF.

The chain joins TRBV19 to TRBJ2-1; 8 bases match TRBD2. Looked up from germline, CDR1 is LNHDA and CDR2 is SQIVND (reference sequence). Trimming removed 5 bases from V and 9 bases from J; junction bases left unmatched: 24. This CDR3 spans 19 amino acids. As DNA, the CDR3 is TGTGCCAGTAGTGTCTTATGGTCAGCGGGGGAAAGTAGGAAAGGTGAGCAGTTCTTC. Its protein is CASSVLWSAGESRKGEQFF.

CDR3 loop: CASSDGTGVNTEAFF. CDR3 DNA sequence: TGTGCCAGCAGCGACGGGACAGGGGTGAACACTGAAGCTTTCTTT. V usage is TRBV11-2 and J usage is TRBJ1-1, with 10 bases matching TRBD1. The CDR3 has 15 residues. CDR1 and CDR2 (germline): SGHAT, FQNNGV. J gave up 0 bases and V 5 bases, and 3 bases lay outside the gene matches.

V and J are TRBV10-3 and TRBJ1-1; D uncertain. Germline CDR1 reads ENHRY; CDR2 reads SYGVKD. The CDR3 is 13 residues long. The CDR3 DNA reads as TGTGCTTCAAGCCCGGTCATGAACACTGAAGCTTTCTTT. This sequence encodes CASSPVMNTEAFF.

The chain carries TRBV29-1 and TRBJ2-7; TRBD1 matches 7 bases. CDR3 length equals 12 residues. V shed 3 bases and J 3 bases; nucleotides not matched to a gene: 2. Germline V CDR1 and CDR2: SQVTM, ANQGSEA. CDR3 protein: CSVERQGYEQYF. The CDR3, as DNA: TGCAGCGTTGAGAGACAGGGCTACGAGCAGTACTTC.